This T cell receptor beta chain comes out of a study of T cells expressing NK-cell markers. TCRdb reprocessed the 5' RACE reads, keeping one entry per CDR3 protein, no DNA. This table holds about 380,000 distinct CDR3 sequences. Germline V gene data show CDR1 as DFQATT and CDR2 as SNEGSKA (reference sequence). CDR3 length equals 15 residues. This receptor was taken from a man aged 18-70 years in good health. The chain couples TRBV20-1 to TRBJ2-7; TCRdb returns TRBD1, unconfirmable since there is no DNA. Sequenced sample: blood T cells: a sorted CD56 or NKG2C T cell subset, CD4+ or CD8+ T cells, or bulk PBMC T cells (not recorded which). The CDR3: CSARDPRQGDYEQYF.